The 21 T cell receptor beta chains below were found in one sample sequenced in a study of shared clonotypes between healthy human individuals. Produced via immunoSEQ multiplex PCR; TCRdb's table is partial and in-frame only. The table lists some 2 million clones, around 95% of them singletons, with more than 0.1% in the top ten. The sample consisted of naive CD4+ T cells sorted from blood. The subset is: CD45RA+ positively selected. All receptors derive from a man aged 18 to 30 in good health.

This chain connects TRBV5-5 to TRBJ1-3; the D is unclear. The V end lost 4 bases, the J end lost 2 bases, and 13 bases lay between the germline ends. The CDR3 runs 15 residues. Germline CDR1 is SGHKS and CDR2 is YYEKEE (reference sequence). As DNA, the CDR3 is TGTGCCAGCAGCCTAGGACGGGCCGCTGGAAACACCATATATTTT. This encodes CASSLGRAAGNTIYF.

The chain carries TRBV7-3 and TRBJ2-3, with no clear D. Per the germline V gene, CDR1 is SGHTA and CDR2 is FQGTGA. Trimming took off 5 bases at V and 3 bases at J, with 12 bases between the two ends. The CDR3 is 14 amino acids. DNA of the CDR3: TGTGCCAGCAGCGGGCAGTCTGGAACAGATACGCAGTATTTT. This sequence encodes CASSGQSGTDTQYF.

The chain is built from TRBV12-5 and TRBJ1-5; 9 positions match TRBD1. The V gene end was trimmed by 1 base and the J gene end by 7 bases; junction bases not matched to a gene: 5. Germline CDR1 LGHNT, CDR2 FRNRAP. This CDR3 region has 15 residues. The CDR3 sequence is CASGLATGGEQPQHF. CDR3 nucleotide sequence: TGTGCTAGTGGTTTGGCGACAGGGGGAGAGCAGCCCCAGCATTTT.

This sequence joins TRBV7-9 and TRBJ2-6; D may be TRBD1 (5 bases). Looked up from germline, CDR1 is SEHNR and CDR2 is FQNEAQ (reference sequence). Deletions cut 7 bases from V and 0 bases from J, with 22 bases between. The CDR3 is 19 residues long. This chain's CDR3 is CASNSDKSTFSSGANVLTF. CDR3 in DNA: TGTGCCAGCAACTCGGACAAGAGCACCTTTAGCTCTGGGGCCAACGTCCTGACTTTC. The full variable domain, rest sourced from reference TRBV7-9 and TRBJ2-6, is DTGVSQNPRHKITKRGQNVTFRCDPISEHNRLYWYRQTLGQGPEFLTYFQNEAQLEKSRLLSDRFSAERPKGSFSTLEIQRTEQGDSAMYLCASNSDKSTFSSGANVLTFGAGSRLTVL.

The chain uses TRBV30 and TRBJ1-5, with 7 bases lining up with TRBD1. This CDR3 spans 14 amino acids. CDR1 and CDR2 (germline): GTSNPN, SVGIG (reference sequence). V dropped 0 bases and J dropped 4; count of bases not matched to a gene: 3. The CDR3 reads CAWSVWGQNQPQHF. CDR3 nucleotide sequence: TGTGCCTGGAGTGTATGGGGACAGAATCAGCCCCAGCATTTT. Drawing the rest from reference TRBV30 and TRBJ1-5, the complete variable domain is SQTIHQWPATLVQPVGSPLSLECTVEGTSNPNLYWYRQAAGRGLQLLFYSVGIGQISSEVPQNLSASRPQDRQFILSSKKLLLSDSGFYLCAWSVWGQNQPQHFGDGTRLSIL.

This clone has just one count. The V call is TRBV9, the J call TRBJ2-7; 11 bases are a match to TRBD2. V lost 4 bases and J lost 2; bases outside the gene matches: 8. In germline, CDR1 is SGDLS, CDR2 YYNGEE. The CDR3 loop spans 16 amino acids. CDR3: CASSPPGTSGAYEQYF. Here the CDR3 DNA reads TGTGCCAGCAGCCCCCCCGGGACTAGCGGCGCCTACGAGCAGTACTTC.

The V and J genes are TRBV7-9 and TRBJ2-1, with D hard to call. With 2 bases removed from V and 4 bases from J, the gap between germline ends came to 9 bases. The CDR3 is 14 residues long. Germline CDR1 SEHNR, CDR2 FQNEAQ (reference sequence). The CDR3 spells CASSLSVLYNEQFF. CDR3 coding DNA: TGTGCCAGCAGCTTATCTGTCCTGTACAATGAGCAGTTCTTC. The whole variable domain, remainder taken from reference TRBV7-9 and TRBJ2-1, is DTGVSQNPRHKITKRGQNVTFRCDPISEHNRLYWYRQTLGQGPEFLTYFQNEAQLEKSRLLSDRFSAERPKGSFSTLEIQRTEQGDSAMYLCASSLSVLYNEQFFGPGTRLTVL.

In regard to this clone: Other DNA sequences in the sample encode the same CDR3. The chain links TRBV2 to TRBJ2-2; 11 bases agree with TRBD2. V gave up 6 bases and J gave up 0 bases; unmatched junction bases: 3. This CDR3 is 16 amino acids long. CDR1 is SNHLY, CDR2 FYNNEI, per germline. Here the CDR3 reads CASSDSGRANTGELFF. The CDR3, as DNA: TGTGCCAGCAGCGATAGCGGGAGGGCGAACACCGGGGAGCTGTTTTTT.

The rearrangement links TRBV27 to TRBJ2-7, with 13 bases matching TRBD2. The length of the CDR3 is 16 residues. J gave up 2 bases and V 3 bases, and 4 bases lay outside the gene matches. Germline CDR1 and CDR2: MNHEY and SMNVEV (reference sequence). In DNA, the CDR3 is TGTGCCAGCAGTTTCATAACTAGCGGGAGGGCCTACGAGCAGTACTTC. Translation: CASSFITSGRAYEQYF.

Comment on this clone: Other nucleotide sequences in the sample specify the same CDR3. The J gene is TRBJ2-1, the V gene TRBV7-8; 10 nucleotides align to TRBD2. The germline gives CDR1 SGHVS, CDR2 FQNEAQ. The length of the CDR3 is 15 residues. After removal of 2 bases from V and 7 bases from J, the junction contained 5 bases not matched to a gene. The CDR3 protein is CASSLSSGSYNEQFF. The DNA of the CDR3 is TGTGCCAGCAGCTTATCTAGCGGGAGCTATAATGAGCAGTTCTTC.

The V gene is TRBV29-1, the J gene TRBJ2-7; D is tentatively TRBD1 or TRBD2 (5 bases each). The germline V gene has CDR1 SQVTM and CDR2 ANQGSEA. Trimming took off 2 bases at V and 2 bases at J, with 13 bases between the two ends. This CDR3 has 14 residues. Here the CDR3 reads CSVETGRRAYEQYF. In DNA form, the CDR3 reads TGCAGCGTTGAAACGGGGCGGAGAGCCTACGAGCAGTACTTC.

The chain couples TRBV2 to TRBJ1-1; D ambiguous. This CDR3 spans 14 amino acids. Between the trimmed V and J ends, which lost 7 bases and 4 bases, there was a span of 16 bases. The germline V gene has CDR1 SNHLY and CDR2 FYNNEI. The CDR3 protein is CASTPEQRSTEAFF. CDR3 coding DNA: TGTGCCAGCACCCCGGAGCAAAGGAGCACTGAAGCTTTCTTT.

CDR3 nucleotides: TGTGCCAGCTCCGTTCCGGGACAACCTTACGAGCAGTACTTC. Translation gives CASSVPGQPYEQYF. The rearrangement uses TRBV27 and TRBJ2-7; TRBD1 is a possible D gene (6 bases). Per germline, CDR1 MNHEY and CDR2 SMNVEV (reference sequence). The CDR3 contains 14 residues. V was cut by 8 bases and J by 4 bases, with 18 bases left in between.

This clone was seen just once. The genes are TRBV6-5 and TRBJ2-7; the match to TRBD1 covers 7 bases. The germline CDR1 and CDR2 sequences are MNHEY and SVGAGI. Trimming took 6 bases from V and 3 from J; bases not matched to a gene: 8. CDR3 length: 14 residues. CDR3 sequence reads: CASRSGQAIYEQYF. CDR3 coding DNA: TGTGCCAGCAGGTCAGGACAGGCGATCTACGAGCAGTACTTC.

This sequence joins TRBV6-5 and TRBJ1-1; D gene ambiguous. Trimming pared 1 base from V and 5 bases from J, leaving 14 bases between. This CDR3 spans 15 amino acids. Looked up from germline, CDR1 is MNHEY and CDR2 is SVGAGI. The DNA of the CDR3 is TGTGCCAGCAGTTACTTGGAGGGCCTGAGAACTGAAGCTTTCTTT. This sequence encodes CASSYLEGLRTEAFF.

This chain joins TRBV6-1 and TRBJ1-5, with D unresolved. The germline CDR1 and CDR2 sequences are MNHNS and SASEGT. V was pared by 7 bases and J by 0 bases, with 10 bases between. The CDR3 extends over 14 amino acids. CDR3 nucleotide sequence: TGTGCCAGCACCAATCACAATAGCAATCAGCCCCAGCATTTT. It encodes CASTNHNSNQPQHF.

In DNA, the CDR3 is TGTGCCAGCAGCGTCTGGGGAGATCAGCCCCAGCATTTT. It encodes CASSVWGDQPQHF. The rearrangement links TRBV9 to TRBJ1-5; D ambiguous. The CDR3 has 13 amino acids. Germline CDR1 is SGDLS and CDR2 is YYNGEE. Trimming shortened V by 2 bases and J by 5 bases, and 8 bases separated the two germline ends.

The chain recombines TRBV28 with TRBJ1-5, with unresolved D. Germline V CDR1 and CDR2: MDHEN, SYDVKM. Trimming removed 3 bases at V and 3 bases at J, with 12 bases between. The CDR3 extends over 15 amino acids. For the CDR3, the DNA is TGTGCCAGCAGTTTTGCGGGCCTGATCAATCAGCCCCAGCATTTT. Its translation: CASSFAGLINQPQHF.

The gene calls are TRBV15 and TRBJ1-6; no definite D call. Trimming took off 0 bases at V and 10 bases at J, with 10 bases between the two ends. This CDR3 is 14 amino acids long. Germline CDR1 reads LNHNV; CDR2 reads YYDKDF (reference sequence). This CDR3 is CATSRDGFASPLHF. CDR3 nucleotide sequence: TGTGCCACCAGCAGAGACGGGTTCGCGTCACCCCTCCACTTT.

The genes are TRBV7-8 and TRBJ1-6, with D possibly matching TRBD1 (5 bases). V was cut by 4 bases and J by 7 bases, with 11 bases left in between. The CDR3 runs 14 residues. The germline CDR1 and CDR2 sequences are SGHVS and FQNEAQ. The CDR3 DNA is TGTGCCAGCAGCTCCGGGACGGGGAATTCACCCCTCCACTTT. Translating gives CASSSGTGNSPLHF.

This rearrangement joins TRBV18 to TRBJ1-2; D gene uncertain. Trimming removed 4 bases at V and 3 bases at J, with 15 bases between. Germline V gene sequence: CDR1 KGHSH, CDR2 LQKENI. The CDR3 consists of 15 residues. CDR3 protein: CASSRDKGVDYGYTF. The DNA of the CDR3 is TGTGCCAGCTCACGAGACAAGGGCGTGGACTATGGCTACACCTTC. Full variable domain (remainder filled in from reference TRBV18 and TRBJ1-2): NAGVMQNPRHLVRRRGQEARLRCSPMKGHSHVYWYRQLPEEGLKFMVYLQKENIIDESGMPKERFSAEFPKEGPSILRIQQVVRGDSAAYFCASSRDKGVDYGYTFGSGTRLTVV.